This T cell receptor (beta chain) was sequenced during a study of T cell responses to AZD1222 COVID-19 vaccine. Germline-derived CDR1 and CDR2 are SGHRS and YFSETQ. After removal of 5 bases from V and 0 bases from J, the junction contained 4 bases not matched to a gene. The CDR3 contains 15 residues. Profiling relied on immunoSEQ multiplex PCR, and the TCRdb table lists in-frame clones only, not all of them. The profile covers about 110,000 clones, with 86% appearing a single time and 7% to 8% taken by the ten largest. The chain links TRBV5-1 to TRBJ2-3, with 9 bases fitting TRBD2. The source of this sequence is an adult in good health. Material: peripheral blood, obtained on day 0 of AZD1222 vaccination. CDR3 coding DNA: TGCGCCAGCAGACCGACTAGCGGTAGCACAGATACGCAGTATTTT. The encoded protein is CASRPTSGSTDTQYF. Full variable domain (remainder filled in from reference TRBV5-1 and TRBJ2-3): KAGVTQTPRYLIKTRGQQVTLSCSPISGHRSVSWYQQTPGQGLQFLFEYFSETQRNKGNFPGRFSGRQFSNSRSEMNVSTLELGDSALYLCASRPTSGSTDTQYFGPGTRLTVL.